This TCR beta chain originates from a study of blood T cells in healthy people across ages. Study summary: Template-switching capture recovered about one barcoded beta molecule per two T cells.

Primed by a sample-barcoded 5' primer and a J-beta primer mix, a second PCR proceeded for about 6 to 11 cycles. TCRdb used MiXCR to reprocess the 5' RACE reads, holding one entry per CDR3 protein. This sample has 650,000 or so distinct CDR3 sequences, with more than 45% found just once. Germline CDR1 reads SGHRS; CDR2 reads YFSETQ. V lost 1 base and J 5 bases, leaving 16 bases between the germline ends. This CDR3 is 15 amino acids long. This chain links TRBV5-1 with TRBJ2-7, with D perhaps matching TRBD1 (6 bases). This TCR was recovered from a woman at least 80 years old in good health. Sequenced material: blood. The CDR3 nucleotides are TGCGCCAGCAGCTTGCAGGTCAGGGGATTGGACGAGCAGTACTTC. This sequence encodes CASSLQVRGLDEQYF.